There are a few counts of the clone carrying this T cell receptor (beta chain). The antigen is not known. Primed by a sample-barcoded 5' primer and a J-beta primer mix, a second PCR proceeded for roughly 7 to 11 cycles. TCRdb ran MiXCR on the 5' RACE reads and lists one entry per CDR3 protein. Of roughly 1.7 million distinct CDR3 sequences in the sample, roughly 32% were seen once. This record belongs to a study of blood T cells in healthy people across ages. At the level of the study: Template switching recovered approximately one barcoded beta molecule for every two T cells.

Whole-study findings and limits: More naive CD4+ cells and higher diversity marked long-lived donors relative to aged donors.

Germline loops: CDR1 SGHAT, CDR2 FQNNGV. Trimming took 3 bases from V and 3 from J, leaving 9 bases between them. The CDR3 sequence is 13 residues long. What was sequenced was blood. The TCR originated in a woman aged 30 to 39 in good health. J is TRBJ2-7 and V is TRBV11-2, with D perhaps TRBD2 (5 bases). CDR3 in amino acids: CASSLRANYEQYF. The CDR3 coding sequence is TGTGCCAGCAGCTTGAGGGCTAACTACGAGCAGTACTTC.